One and the same sample provided the 7 T cell receptor beta chains below, sequenced in a study of blood T cell repertoires in COVID-19. Profiled with immunoSEQ multiplex PCR; TCRdb holds only in-frame clones, not every one. The repertoire has more than 250,000 clones, just under 90% of them found once; the top ten carry approximately 6.5%. Material for sequencing was peripheral blood. These receptor sequences come from a woman in her fifties or sixties with COVID-19, enrolled during active disease.

This clone was seen a few times. This rearrangement joins TRBV11-2 to TRBJ2-7, with 8 nucleotides matching TRBD2. Germline V gives CDR1 SGHAT, CDR2 FQNNGV. This CDR3 has 14 amino acids. The V and J ends lost 6 bases and 2 bases, in that order; junction bases with no gene match: 6. CDR3 sequence reads: CASRPGGLTYEQYF. The CDR3 DNA sequence: TGTGCCAGCAGACCGGGAGGGCTGACCTACGAGCAGTACTTC.

This clone appeared a few times. This CDR3 is CASSYDGGIGNTIYF. DNA of the CDR3: TGCGCCAGCAGCTACGACGGAGGGATTGGAAACACCATATATTTT. The gene calls are TRBV5-1 and TRBJ1-3; D is uncertain. The length of the CDR3 is 15 residues. Germline CDR1 reads SGHRS; CDR2 reads YFSETQ. V was trimmed by 3 bases and J by 3 bases, leaving 13 bases between them. Complete variable domain (other parts from reference TRBV5-1 and TRBJ1-3): KAGVTQTPRYLIKTRGQQVTLSCSPISGHRSVSWYQQTPGQGLQFLFEYFSETQRNKGNFPGRFSGRQFSNSRSEMNVSTLELGDSALYLCASSYDGGIGNTIYFGEGSWLTVV.

The gene calls are TRBV6-2 or TRBV6-3 and TRBJ1-1; the D is unclear. The germline V gene encodes CDR1 MNHEY and CDR2 SVGEGT. This CDR3 has 16 amino acids. V lost 2 bases and J 1 base, leaving 14 bases between the germline ends. In DNA form, the CDR3 reads TGTGCCAGCAGTTACCATCCGCAACTACCGAACACTGAAGCTTTCTTT. Translating it yields CASSYHPQLPNTEAFF.

V usage is TRBV9 and J usage is TRBJ1-1, with D unresolved. In germline, CDR1 is SGDLS, CDR2 YYNGEE. Trimming removed 3 bases from V and 8 bases from J, with 20 bases in between. The CDR3 is 15 amino acids. As DNA, the CDR3 is TGTGCCAGCAGCGATATAATGGGAGGGTCCGACGAAGCTTTCTTT. Translating it yields CASSDIMGGSDEAFF.

J is TRBJ2-7 and V is TRBV6-1; D possibly corresponds to TRBD2 (5 bases). Trimming left V 1 base short and J 2 bases short, with 30 bases between. The CDR3 is 21 residues long. The V gene's germline CDR1 is MNHNS and CDR2 SASEGT. This CDR3 is CASSEDGRTWSGTGVAYEQYF. The DNA for the CDR3 is TGTGCCAGCAGTGAAGATGGGCGGACCTGGAGCGGCACCGGGGTCGCCTACGAGCAGTACTTC.

V gene TRBV13 combines with J gene TRBJ2-2; D call uncertain. CDR3 length equals 14 residues. The germline CDR1 and CDR2 sequences are PRHDT and FYEKMQ (reference sequence). Trimming shortened V by 5 bases and J by 3 bases, and 10 bases separated the two germline ends. The CDR3 region is CASSTRVDTGELFF. CDR3 sequence (DNA): TGTGCCAGCAGCACCCGGGTCGACACCGGGGAGCTGTTTTTT.

The chain joins TRBV30 to TRBJ2-6, with 10 bases fitting TRBD1. The CDR3 is 17 residues long. Germline CDR1 GTSNPN, CDR2 SVGIG (reference sequence). Trimming took 0 bases from V and 7 from J; bases not matched to a gene: 9. As DNA, the CDR3 is TGTGCCTGGAGTGTACCCGGGACAGGGGTATACGCCAACGTCCTGACTTTC. It codes for CAWSVPGTGVYANVLTF.